A single sample is the source of the 20 T cell receptor beta chains below, sequenced in a study of blood T cell repertoires in COVID-19. The data were produced by immunoSEQ multiplex PCR, yet TCRdb's version contains in-frame clones alone and is incomplete. The table shows about 91,000 clones, with 88% occurring only once. Material: peripheral blood. These receptors all come from a woman in her sixties or seventies with acute or convalescent COVID-19.

The chain joins TRBV4-2 to TRBJ1-6, with 8 bases matching TRBD1. There are 15 residues in the CDR3. V trimming: 1 base; J trimming: 7 bases; junction bases outside the gene matches: 3. Germline values: CDR1 LGHNA, CDR2 YNFKEQ. CDR3 nucleotide sequence: TGTGCCAGCAGCCAAGGGGGACAGGCAAATTCACCCCTCCACTTT. It is translated as CASSQGGQANSPLHF.

The rearrangement joins TRBV3-1 (or the pseudogene TRBV3-2) to TRBJ2-7; possibly TRBD2 for D (6 bases). V lost 4 bases and J lost 3, with 10 bases in between. Germline lookup yields CDR1 LGHDT and CDR2 YNNKEL (reference sequence). This CDR3 comprises 13 residues. Here the CDR3 reads CASSPGTVYEQYF. The CDR3 DNA follows: TGTGCCAGCAGCCCGGGGACTGTCTACGAGCAGTACTTC.

This chain uses TRBV2 with TRBJ2-7, with 9 nucleotides matching TRBD1. This CDR3 spans 14 amino acids. Unmatched junction bases numbered 3, after V lost 6 bases and J lost 0 bases. Germline lookup yields CDR1 SNHLY and CDR2 FYNNEI. The CDR3 coding sequence is TGTGCCAGCAGGGGGGACAGGGTCTCCTACGAGCAGTACTTC. Translation: CASRGDRVSYEQYF. Supplemented by reference TRBV2 and TRBJ2-7, the full variable domain reads EPEVTQTPSHQVTQMGQEVILRCVPISNHLYFYWYRQILGQKVEFLVSFYNNEISEKSEIFDDQFSVERPDGSNFTLKIRSTKLEDSAMYFCASRGDRVSYEQYFGPGTRLTVT.

This chain uses TRBV6-2 or TRBV6-3 with TRBJ1-5; D perhaps matches TRBD1 (6 bases). The germline CDR1 and CDR2 sequences are MNHEY and SVGEGT. The CDR3 is made up of 21 amino acids. Deletions cut 3 bases from V and 4 bases from J, with 31 bases between. The CDR3 coding sequence is TGTGCCAGCAGTTATTATCCCCCGTCCCGGGACATCCCGAACAGAAATCAGCCCCAGCATTTT. Amino acids: CASSYYPPSRDIPNRNQPQHF.

The chain uses TRBV19 and TRBJ2-7; the match to TRBD2 covers 7 bases. Trimming removed 1 base from V and 3 bases from J; junction bases left unmatched: 3. CDR1 LNHDA and CDR2 SQIVND come from the germline V gene (reference sequence). The CDR3 sequence is 14 residues long. CDR3 sequence reads: CASSIAGGVYEQYF. CDR3 sequence (DNA): TGTGCCAGTAGTATAGCGGGGGGTGTCTACGAGCAGTACTTC.

The CDR3: CASSEQGTNYGYTF. In nucleotides, the CDR3 is TGTGCCAGCAGCGAACAGGGGACTAACTATGGCTACACCTTC. The chain carries TRBV9 and TRBJ1-2; 7 nucleotides line up with TRBD1. The germline V gene has CDR1 SGDLS and CDR2 YYNGEE. The CDR3 totals 14 residues. V shed 3 bases, J shed 0 bases, and the junction held 2 bases outside the gene matches.

The chain has TRBV28 and TRBJ1-5; D not certain. Germline CDR1 MDHEN, CDR2 SYDVKM. The CDR3 has 16 amino acids. The V end lost 6 bases, the J end lost 3 bases, and 18 bases lay between the germline ends. CDR3 in amino acids: CASSPRKFNINQPQHF. The DNA of the CDR3 is TGTGCCAGCAGCCCGCGCAAGTTTAATATCAATCAGCCCCAGCATTTT.

The chain uses TRBV11-2 and TRBJ2-3; the D gene is possibly TRBD2 (7 bases). CDR3 length: 18 residues. Trimming removed 3 bases at V and 2 bases at J, with 21 bases between. The germline CDR1 and CDR2 sequences are SGHAT and FQNNGV. The CDR3 loop is CASSFRQFMGGPTDTQYF. The CDR3 DNA sequence: TGTGCCAGCAGCTTCCGCCAGTTTATGGGGGGGCCCACAGATACGCAGTATTTT.

The chain joins TRBV11-1 to TRBJ2-3; D remains unclear. CDR3 size: 15 residues. The V end was cut by 2 bases, the J end by 0 bases, with 9 bases between. CDR1 is SGHAT, CDR2 FQDESV, per germline (reference sequence). CDR3 residues: CASSLFSRSTDTQYF. The CDR3 bases are TGTGCCAGCAGCTTATTTTCTAGGAGCACAGATACGCAGTATTTT. Full variable domain (remainder filled in from reference TRBV11-1 and TRBJ2-3): EAEVAQSPRYKITEKSQAVAFWCDPISGHATLYWYRQILGQGPELLVQFQDESVVDDSQLPKDRFSAERLKGVDSTLKIQPAELGDSAMYLCASSLFSRSTDTQYFGPGTRLTVL.

This clone appeared a single time. The genes are TRBV4-1 and TRBJ1-1, with 8 bases identical to TRBD1. CDR1 and CDR2 (germline): MGHRA, YSYEKL. Trimming at V came to 2 bases and at J to 10 bases, leaving 21 bases not matched to a gene. The CDR3 is 18 amino acids. For the CDR3, the DNA is TGCGCCAGCAGCCAAAGATCCGGGGAACAGGGGGGTTTTGTAGGAGCTTTCTTT. This encodes CASSQRSGEQGGFVGAFF.

The chain links TRBV27 to TRBJ2-1; TRBD2 is a possible D gene (6 bases). V shed 0 bases and J shed 3 bases, with 12 bases lying between them. Germline-derived CDR1 and CDR2 are MNHEY and SMNVEV (reference sequence). The CDR3 runs 16 residues. The CDR3 DNA reads as TGTGCCAGCAGTTTATCGGGGGGACCGAGCTACAATGAGCAGTTCTTC. Translation gives CASSLSGGPSYNEQFF.

The chain recombines TRBV2 with TRBJ2-1; 8 nucleotides agree with TRBD2. The CDR3 sequence is 18 residues long. V shed 0 bases and J 9 bases; nucleotides not matched to a gene: 16. The V gene's germline CDR1 is SNHLY and CDR2 FYNNEI. CDR3 loop: CASSEAFLSRTSSIEQFF. CDR3 in DNA: TGTGCCAGCAGTGAAGCGTTTTTATCGAGGACTAGCTCCATTGAGCAGTTCTTC.

V usage is TRBV28 and J usage is TRBJ1-4, with D perhaps TRBD1 (6 bases). Trimming shortened V by 4 bases and J by 4 bases, and 10 bases separated the two germline ends. The CDR3 spans 14 residues. Germline CDR1 is MDHEN and CDR2 is SYDVKM. Here the CDR3 reads CASSYDRNNEKLFF. DNA for the CDR3: TGTGCCAGCAGTTACGACAGGAATAATGAAAAACTGTTTTTT.

The chain couples TRBV5-1 to TRBJ2-5, with D possibly matching TRBD1 (6 bases). Germline V lookup: CDR1 SGHRS, CDR2 YFSETQ. Trimming took 4 bases from V and 5 from J, leaving 15 bases between them. CDR3 length: 14 residues. The CDR3 DNA reads as TGCGCCAGCAGCCCAGGGACACCGCAGGAGACCCAGTACTTC. Protein sequence: CASSPGTPQETQYF.

The chain employs TRBV28 and TRBJ1-6; 9 bases fit TRBD1. Per germline, CDR1 MDHEN and CDR2 SYDVKM. J was trimmed by 7 bases and V by 5 bases; bases with no gene match: 6. The CDR3 consists of 15 residues. CDR3 sequence: CASSREGQGNSPLHF. The CDR3 DNA is TGTGCCAGCAGTCGAGAGGGACAGGGCAATTCACCCCTCCACTTT. The variable domain in full, with the rest retrieved from reference TRBV28 and TRBJ1-6, is DVKVTQSSRYLVKRTGEKVFLECVQDMDHENMFWYRQDPGLGLRLIYFSYDVKMKEKGDIPEGYSVSREKKERFSLILESASTNQTSMYLCASSREGQGNSPLHFGNGTRLTVT.

The DNA of the CDR3 is TGTGCCAGCAGTACAGTCGACAGGGTTCCCTACGAGCAGTACTTC. Its translation: CASSTVDRVPYEQYF. The chain joins TRBV27 to TRBJ2-7; 7 nucleotides agree with TRBD1. The CDR3 covers 15 residues. CDR1 is MNHEY, CDR2 SMNVEV, per germline (reference sequence). V dropped 5 bases and J dropped 2; count of bases not matched to a gene: 9.

The chain has TRBV21-1 and TRBJ2-7; the listed D gene, TRBD2, was not tested against the DNA. TRBV21-1 has pseudogene status. This CDR3 contains 14 residues. The CDR3 nucleotides are TGTGCCACCCCCCGGGTCCCTTCCTTTTACGAGCAGTACTTC. This gives the protein CATPRVPSFYEQYF.

The V and J genes are TRBV29-1 and TRBJ1-2; D is uncertain. The CDR3 spans 14 residues. Trimming shortened V by 1 base and J by 4 bases, and 13 bases separated the two germline ends. From germline, CDR1 is SQVTM and CDR2 ANQGSEA. The CDR3: CSVEAPGLGYGYTF. CDR3 coding DNA: TGCAGCGTTGAAGCCCCAGGATTGGGCTATGGCTACACCTTC.

The chain employs TRBV6-5 and TRBJ1-2; 12 positions match TRBD1. CDR1 and CDR2 from the germline V gene are MNHEY and SVGAGI. Losses at the gene ends were 6 bases for V and 5 bases for J; bases not matched to a gene: 7. This CDR3 comprises 15 residues. CDR3 sequence reads: CASREGQGAWYGYTF. CDR3 coding DNA: TGTGCCAGCAGGGAGGGACAGGGGGCTTGGTATGGCTACACCTTC.

The chain couples TRBV29-1 to TRBJ2-3; 9 nucleotides line up with TRBD2. Germline V gene data show CDR1 as SQVTM and CDR2 as ANQGSEA. The CDR3 is 12 residues long. V trimming: 7 bases; J trimming: 5 bases; junction bases outside the gene matches: 4. Here the CDR3 reads CSAGLAIDTQYF. In DNA, the CDR3 is TGCAGCGCGGGACTAGCAATAGATACGCAGTATTTT.